These 19 T cell receptor beta chains came from one sample sequenced in a study of shared clonotypes between healthy human individuals (dated by TCRdb to 2018 to 2021). Library creation used the immunoSEQ multiplex PCR assay. TCRdb provides this immuneACCESS table in a form limited to in-frame rearrangements. Some clones are lacking; in checked studies, under half of them reflect an unresolved V gene, and why the rest are absent is not known. This sample lists some 580,000 clones; roughly 97% were detected once. The ten biggest clones cover about 0.06% of the sample. Input material: naive CD4+ T cells sorted from blood. Interpreted using the paper, the cell subset or site label stands for: CD45RA+ positively selected. The source of these receptors is a woman aged 30 to 39 in good health.

Here the CDR3 reads CAISEPGQGNEKLFF. The CDR3 coding sequence is TGTGCCATCAGTGAGCCGGGACAGGGGAATGAAAAACTGTTTTTT. The rearrangement uses TRBV10-3 and TRBJ1-4, with 10 bases identical to TRBD1. The CDR3 is 15 residues long. The V and J ends lost 2 bases and 5 bases, in that order; junction bases with no gene match: 2. CDR1 ENHRY and CDR2 SYGVKD come from the germline V gene.

The chain links TRBV18 to TRBJ2-7, with TRBD1 identical over 8 bases. CDR1 and CDR2 from the germline V gene are KGHSH and LQKENI. This CDR3 has 15 residues. Unmatched junction bases numbered 8, after V lost 3 bases and J lost 4 bases. DNA for the CDR3: TGTGCCAGCTCACCGGCGACAGGGGTTAGGTACGAGCAGTACTTC. Translation: CASSPATGVRYEQYF.

CDR3 sequence: CASSLLASGGYTF. CDR3 DNA sequence: TGTGCCAGCAGTTTACTCGCGTCGGGTGGCTACACCTTC. The rearrangement links TRBV28 to TRBJ1-2, with D hard to call. Trimming stripped 2 bases from V and 7 bases from J, with 11 bases between. This CDR3 has 13 residues. CDR1 and CDR2 from the germline V gene are MDHEN and SYDVKM.

The rearrangement uses TRBV9 and TRBJ2-7; 11 bases map to TRBD2. Germline V gives CDR1 SGDLS, CDR2 YYNGEE. This CDR3 spans 15 amino acids. Trimming took 4 bases from V and 6 from J; bases not matched to a gene: 9. CDR3 in DNA: TGTGCCAGCAGCCCTCACCTAGCGGGAGGAAGCGAGCAGTACTTC. Its translation is CASSPHLAGGSEQYF.

This clone has just one count. The chain links TRBV2 to TRBJ1-4; D uncertain. The ends were cut back, 7 bases at V and 3 bases at J, with 12 bases in the middle. Looked up from germline, CDR1 is SNHLY and CDR2 is FYNNEI. The CDR3 sequence is 14 residues long. CDR3 in amino acids: CASTRSMSNEKLFF. The CDR3 DNA sequence: TGTGCCAGCACGCGGAGCATGTCTAATGAAAAACTGTTTTTT. Looking up the rest from reference TRBV2 and TRBJ1-4 gives the full variable domain: EPEVTQTPSHQVTQMGQEVILRCVPISNHLYFYWYRQILGQKVEFLVSFYNNEISEKSEIFDDQFSVERPDGSNFTLKIRSTKLEDSAMYFCASTRSMSNEKLFFGSGTQLSVL.

The rearrangement joins TRBV20-1 to TRBJ2-3; D unclear. The V end lost 5 bases, the J end lost 2 bases, and 5 bases lay between the germline ends. The CDR3 contains 11 residues. Looked up from germline, CDR1 is DFQATT and CDR2 is SNEGSKA (reference sequence). CDR3 DNA sequence: TGCAGTGCTCCACCCACAGATACGCAGTATTTT. Translated, it gives CSAPPTDTQYF.

This chain connects TRBV27 to TRBJ1-5; D is ambiguous. CDR1 is MNHEY and CDR2 is SMNVEV in the germline V gene (reference sequence). There are 13 residues in the CDR3. V shed 0 bases and J shed 3 bases, with 3 bases lying between them. CDR3 residues: CASSLSVNQPQHF. CDR3 bases: TGTGCCAGCAGTTTATCAGTCAATCAGCCCCAGCATTTT.

The chain joins TRBV7-8 to TRBJ1-2, with D possibly matching TRBD1 (6 bases). Trimming stripped 5 bases from V and 2 bases from J, with 21 bases between. The V gene's germline CDR1 is SGHVS and CDR2 FQNEAQ. This CDR3 has 17 amino acids. The CDR3 sequence: CASSPRTRGQGNYGYTF. The CDR3 region has the DNA TGTGCCAGCAGCCCAAGGACCCGGGGGCAGGGGAACTATGGCTACACCTTC. Together with reference TRBV7-8 and TRBJ1-2, the CDR3 gives the full variable domain: GAGVSQSPRYKVAKRGQDVALRCDPISGHVSLFWYQQALGQGPEFLTYFQNEAQLDKSGLPSDRFFAERPEGSVSTLKIQRTQQEDSAVYLCASSPRTRGQGNYGYTFGSGTRLTVV.

The CDR3 region is CASSRGIGQPQHF. CDR3 nucleotides: TGTGCCAGTAGTAGGGGAATTGGTCAGCCCCAGCATTTT. The chain uses TRBV19 and TRBJ1-5; D is unresolved. The CDR3 is made up of 13 amino acids. Germline CDR1 reads LNHDA; CDR2 reads SQIVND (reference sequence). V was clipped by 4 bases and J by 6 bases, with 10 bases between them.

The gene calls are TRBV4-2 and TRBJ2-7, with D hard to call. Germline values: CDR1 LGHNA, CDR2 YNFKEQ. The V gene lost 1 base and the J gene lost 4 bases, with 14 bases spanning the gap. The CDR3 consists of 15 residues. CDR3 amino acids: CASSQAPPGGYEQYF. The DNA of the CDR3 is TGTGCCAGCAGCCAAGCCCCCCCAGGTGGGTACGAGCAGTACTTC.

The chain recombines TRBV28 with TRBJ2-2; 11 bases align to TRBD2. The CDR3 extends over 17 amino acids. Germline assignment: CDR1 MDHEN and CDR2 SYDVKM. Unmatched junction bases numbered 4, after V lost 3 bases and J lost 1 base. The CDR3 nucleotides read TGTGCCAGCAGTTTTGGGGGGACTAGCGGGAACACCGGGGAGCTGTTTTTT. It codes for CASSFGGTSGNTGELFF.

This clone has a single count. V and J are TRBV5-1 and TRBJ1-5, with 7 bases aligning to TRBD1. V lost 0 bases to trimming and J lost 6 bases; unmatched junction nucleotides: 6. Looked up from germline, CDR1 is SGHRS and CDR2 is YFSETQ. The CDR3 is 15 residues long. DNA for the CDR3: TGCGCCAGCAGCTTGGAAACAGGGGTTGGTCAGCCCCAGCATTTT. It specifies CASSLETGVGQPQHF.

The gene calls are TRBV7-9 and TRBJ1-2, with TRBD1 matching 9 bases. V shed 5 bases, J shed 5 bases, and the junction held 9 bases outside the gene matches. Germline V gene data show CDR1 as SEHNR and CDR2 as FQNEAQ (reference sequence). This CDR3 contains 15 residues. CDR3 region: CASSPQGAGLYGYTF. DNA for the CDR3: TGTGCCAGCAGCCCACAGGGGGCAGGTCTGTATGGCTACACCTTC.

This clone was observed a single time. The chain couples TRBV2 to TRBJ2-7; 7 bases align to TRBD1. Germline lookup yields CDR1 SNHLY and CDR2 FYNNEI. The CDR3 loop spans 12 amino acids. The ends lost 6 bases at V and 5 bases at J; junction bases unmatched: 4. DNA of the CDR3: TGTGCCAGCAGGGCAGGGGGTAACGAGCAGTACTTC. Protein product: CASRAGGNEQYF.

The table lists this clone with a count of one. The chain has TRBV5-4 and TRBJ2-6, with TRBD1 identical over 7 bases. With V trimmed by 4 bases and J by 2 bases, 9 bases remained unmatched. Germline assignment: CDR1 SGHNT and CDR2 YYREEE (reference sequence). The CDR3 spans 17 residues. The CDR3 coding sequence is TGTGCCAGCAGCCAAAACAGGGGAAGCACTGGGGCCAACGTCCTGACTTTC. Its translation: CASSQNRGSTGANVLTF.

The V and J genes are TRBV7-3 and TRBJ2-3, with D possibly being TRBD1 or TRBD2 (5 bases each). From germline, CDR1 is SGHTA and CDR2 FQGTGA. The CDR3 contains 14 residues. With 5 bases removed from V and 4 bases from J, the gap between germline ends came to 13 bases. The DNA of the CDR3 is TGTGCCAGCAGCCCCGGGACCGCCTCAGATACGCAGTATTTT. As protein: CASSPGTASDTQYF.

The genes are TRBV29-1 and TRBJ1-3, with D unresolved. CDR1 is SQVTM and CDR2 is ANQGSEA in the germline V gene. This CDR3 has 11 amino acids. Trimming stripped 5 bases from V and 4 bases from J, with 6 bases between. The DNA for the CDR3 is TGCAGCGTTACTCTGGGAAACACCATATATTTT. Its protein is CSVTLGNTIYF.

J is TRBJ2-3 and V is TRBV7-2; 10 bases line up with TRBD2. CDR3 size: 16 residues. V lost 4 bases and J lost 7; bases outside the gene matches: 11. The germline gives CDR1 SGHTA, CDR2 FQGNSA. This chain's CDR3 is CASSSWTSGPENTQYF. The CDR3 DNA sequence: TGTGCCAGCAGCTCTTGGACTAGCGGACCCGAAAATACGCAGTATTTT.

The rearrangement joins TRBV18 to TRBJ2-5; 10 bases map to TRBD2. CDR1 and CDR2 from the germline V gene are KGHSH and LQKENI. The CDR3 extends over 14 amino acids. The ends lost 2 bases at V and 3 bases at J; junction bases unmatched: 0. CDR3 coding DNA: TGTGCCAGCTCACCAACTAGCGGGGAAGAGACCCAGTACTTC. Translation gives CASSPTSGEETQYF. The complete variable domain, with remaining parts taken from reference TRBV18 and TRBJ2-5, reads NAGVMQNPRHLVRRRGQEARLRCSPMKGHSHVYWYRQLPEEGLKFMVYLQKENIIDESGMPKERFSAEFPKEGPSILRIQQVVRGDSAAYFCASSPTSGEETQYFGPGTRLLVL.